The source of this TCR beta chain is a study of cytotoxic CD8 clonotypes in ibrutinib-treated CLL. Findings of the study overall: Baseline values of clonality outstripped age-matched healthy donors and followed circulating CD8+ T-cell counts. Patients with sustained remission and those progressing were sampled at differing times. The study found public clonotypes uncommon, contracting or stable on treatment. Clonality grew at ibrutinib response; at progression, it decreased back toward baseline.

The germline V gene has CDR1 MDHEN and CDR2 SYDVKM. V was pared by 5 bases and J by 8 bases, with 13 bases of the junction left unmatched. This CDR3 region has 15 residues. Only in-frame clones appear in the TCRdb table, and some are missing; sequencing was by immunoSEQ multiplex PCR. The sample includes 76,000 or so clones, around four fifths of them seen just once. A remark on this clone: The target antigen is unknown.

The specimen was PBMCs, collected after 24 months of ibrutinib treatment. This chain uses TRBV28 with TRBJ1-2; 8 bases agree with TRBD1. The sequence was collected from a human donor with chronic lymphocytic leukemia. The CDR3 DNA sequence: TGTGCCAGCAGTATAAAGCCTAGGACAGGGCTGGGCTACACCTTC. Its protein product is CASSIKPRTGLGYTF.